This is a list of T cell receptor beta chains from one sample in a study of cytomegalovirus exposure and HLA in healthy donors. Assay used: immunoSEQ multiplex PCR; TCRdb lists only in-frame clones, some missing. This sample yields about 160,000 clones, of which 80% are seen a single time; roughly 10% belongs to the top ten. The sequencing sample was made of PBMCs. These receptors were taken from a man between 18 and 29 years old in good health and CMV-seropositive. Each CDR3 is given with its conserved first and last residue. D genes are given only for firm matches. Not all rows give a size; the values are once, few, many and, for expanded clones, a class.

clone size: .; D gene: .; V gene: TRBV7-3; J gene: TRBJ1-1; CDR3 protein: CASSLTGMNTEAFF; CDR3 DNA: TGTGCCAGCAGCCTCACAGGGATGAACACTGAAGCTTTCTTT
clone size: .; D gene: .; V gene: TRBV7-7; J gene: TRBJ2-7; CDR3 protein: CASSLGGDYEQYF; CDR3 DNA: TGTGCCAGCAGCTTGGGGGGTGACTACGAGCAGTACTTC
clone size: .; D gene: .; V gene: TRBV10-3; J gene: TRBJ2-2; CDR3 protein: CAISDVDYQRVPRTNTGELFF; CDR3 DNA: TGTGCCATCAGTGACGTAGACTACCAGAGAGTTCCCCGTACGAACACCGGGGAGCTGTTTTTT
clone size: few; D gene: .; V gene: TRBV27; J gene: TRBJ2-7; CDR3 protein: CASSLSKEGSWRYEQYF; CDR3 DNA: TGTGCCAGCAGTTTATCGAAAGAAGGCAGTTGGCGGTACGAGCAGTACTTC
clone size: few; D gene: TRBD1; V gene: TRBV6-1; J gene: TRBJ1-5; CDR3 protein: CASSEGQGVNQPQHF; CDR3 DNA: TGTGCCAGCAGTGAAGGGCAGGGGGTCAATCAGCCCCAGCATTTT
clone size: .; D gene: .; V gene: TRBV7-9; J gene: TRBJ1-2; CDR3 protein: CASSLRTTGYTF; CDR3 DNA: TGTGCCAGCAGCTTACGGACAACTGGCTACACCTTC
clone size: once; D gene: .; V gene: TRBV19; J gene: TRBJ1-5; CDR3 protein: CATSVSPLSNQPQHF; CDR3 DNA: TGTGCCACCTCCGTGAGCCCGCTTAGCAATCAGCCCCAGCATTTT
clone size: .; D gene: TRBD1; V gene: TRBV5-4; J gene: TRBJ1-2; CDR3 protein: CASSRGQGYGYTF; CDR3 DNA: TGTGCCAGCAGCCGAGGACAGGGTTATGGCTACACCTTC
clone size: few; D gene: .; V gene: TRBV7-7; J gene: TRBJ2-3; CDR3 protein: CASSPDGLSTDTQYF; CDR3 DNA: TGTGCCAGCAGCCCCGACGGACTTAGCACAGATACGCAGTATTTT
clone size: .; D gene: .; V gene: TRBV18; J gene: TRBJ1-1; CDR3 protein: CASSPLRGAGTEAFF; CDR3 DNA: TGTGCCAGCTCACCCCTTCGGGGGGCTGGCACTGAAGCTTTCTTT